A single sample is the source of the 23 T cell receptor beta chains below, sequenced in a study of T cell responses to AZD1222 COVID-19 vaccine. Generated by immunoSEQ multiplex PCR, the TCRdb table keeps only in-frame clones and is missing some. The sample consists of 120,000 to 150,000 clones, about 90% of them appearing once. The source was peripheral blood, collected on day 0 of AZD1222 vaccination. These receptors all stem from an adult in good health.

The V gene is TRBV30, the J gene TRBJ1-5; TRBD1 might be the D (6 bases). The CDR3 totals 13 residues. Trimming pared 2 bases from V and 1 base from J, leaving 6 bases between. Germline CDR1 GTSNPN, CDR2 SVGIG (reference sequence). The CDR3 here is CAWSQGSNQPQHF. CDR3 nucleotide sequence: TGTGCCTGGAGTCAGGGGAGCAATCAGCCCCAGCATTTT.

J is TRBJ1-4 and V is TRBV12-3 or TRBV12-4; no firm D call. The CDR3 runs 13 residues. V gave up 1 base and J gave up 7 bases, with 7 bases separating them. CDR3: CASSLEGGEKLFF. In nucleotides, the CDR3 is TGTGCCAGCAGTTTAGAGGGTGGTGAAAAACTGTTTTTT.

V gene TRBV13 combines with J gene TRBJ2-1; no firm D call. V was shortened by 4 bases and J by 6 bases, with 4 bases between the two germline ends. The CDR3 consists of 11 residues. Germline V gives CDR1 PRHDT, CDR2 FYEKMQ (reference sequence). CDR3 DNA: TGTGCCAGCAGCTCGGGCAATGAGCAGTTCTTC. Its translation: CASSSGNEQFF. Variable domain in full (rest from reference TRBV13 and TRBJ2-1): AAGVIQSPRHLIKEKRETATLKCYPIPRHDTVYWYQQGPGQDPQFLISFYEKMQSDKGSIPDRFSAQQFSDYHSELNMSSLELGDSALYFCASSSGNEQFFGPGTRLTVL.

The chain carries TRBV29-1 and TRBJ1-2; D is unresolved. The CDR3 consists of 13 residues. Trimming removed 6 bases from V and 0 bases from J, with 11 bases in between. CDR1 SQVTM and CDR2 ANQGSEA come from the germline V gene. CDR3 coding DNA: TGCAGCGTCACGGGCCTTACTAACTATGGCTACACCTTC. It encodes CSVTGLTNYGYTF.

In the case of this clone: Germline and junction disagree at one end, which may indicate a read error. J is TRBJ1-2 and V is TRBV28, with a possible D match to TRBD1 (6 bases). The CDR3 is made up of 12 amino acids. Germline V CDR1 and CDR2: MDHEN, SYDVKM. Written as DNA, the CDR3 is TGTGCCAGCAGTTTTGGGGCACAGGGAGCCCTCTTC. Translating it yields CASSFGAQGALF.

The rearrangement uses TRBV5-5 and TRBJ1-1; D is ambiguous. Germline-derived CDR1 and CDR2 are SGHKS and YYEKEE (reference sequence). Trimming removed 2 bases from V and 5 bases from J, with 16 bases in between. This CDR3 spans 15 amino acids. The CDR3 sequence: CASSLSGGMGTEAFF. CDR3 DNA: TGTGCCAGCAGCTTAAGTGGCGGGATGGGAACTGAAGCTTTCTTT.

This chain joins TRBV4-1 and TRBJ2-7; 11 bases align to TRBD2. The CDR3 contains 16 residues. Germline V gene lookup returns CDR1 MGHRA and CDR2 YSYEKL. V lost 0 bases, J lost 5 bases, and 6 bases stayed unmatched. The CDR3 sequence is CASSQDRTSGSHEQYF. CDR3 coding DNA: TGCGCCAGCAGCCAAGATCGTACTAGCGGGAGCCACGAGCAGTACTTC.

The table lists this clone with a count of one. The chain has TRBV4-3 and TRBJ2-3, with D tentatively TRBD2 (7 bases). Trimming took 2 bases from V and 4 from J, leaving 22 bases between them. Germline values: CDR1 LGHNA, CDR2 YSLEER. CDR3 size: 18 residues. The CDR3 is CASSQRAGQGLAPDTQYF. The CDR3 nucleotides read TGCGCCAGCAGCCAAAGAGCGGGACAAGGTTTAGCCCCAGATACGCAGTATTTT.

This clone appeared a few times. The CDR3 loop is CASSQDSAGAGYGYTF. The CDR3 DNA reads TGTGCCAGCAGCCAAGATTCAGCAGGGGCGGGCTATGGCTACACCTTC. This chain joins TRBV4-2 and TRBJ1-2, with a tentative D call TRBD1 (6 bases). CDR1 is LGHNA and CDR2 is YNFKEQ in the germline V gene. This CDR3 is 16 amino acids long. The germline V and J ends were trimmed by 0 bases and 4 bases, with 15 bases remaining between them.

This chain connects TRBV12-3 or TRBV12-4 to TRBJ2-1, with D tentatively TRBD1 (5 bases). Trimming cost V 5 bases and J 10 bases, with 15 bases left between them. This CDR3 comprises 13 residues. The CDR3 loop reads CASSPRGGHEQFF. Written as DNA, the CDR3 is TGTGCCAGCAGTCCCCGTGGTGGACACGAGCAGTTCTTC.

This clone was seen once. The chain links TRBV7-9 to TRBJ2-4; 8 positions match TRBD2. The CDR3 runs to 16 residues. CDR1 is SEHNR, CDR2 FQNEAQ, per germline (reference sequence). V gave up 11 bases and J gave up 0 bases; unmatched junction bases: 12. The CDR3 nucleotides are TGTGCCGCGGGGGGCCTAGCGGGTCGAGCCAAAAACATTCAGTACTTC. Protein sequence: CAAGGLAGRAKNIQYF.

CDR3 region: CASSFSGRSNTDTQYF. For the CDR3, the DNA is TGTGCCAGCAGTTTTAGTGGTCGCTCTAACACAGATACGCAGTATTTT. This chain connects TRBV28 to TRBJ2-3; no firm D call. The length of the CDR3 is 16 residues. Per germline, CDR1 MDHEN and CDR2 SYDVKM. V was clipped by 3 bases and J by 2 bases, with 15 bases between them.

The V gene is TRBV18, the J gene TRBJ1-5, with no clear D. Germline CDR1 is KGHSH and CDR2 is LQKENI. The CDR3 consists of 14 residues. The V end was cut by 6 bases, the J end by 2 bases, with 11 bases between. CDR3 sequence (DNA): TGTGCCAGCTCCCCTACCGATGGCAATCAGCCCCAGCATTTT. The encoded protein is CASSPTDGNQPQHF.

The CDR3 bases are TGTGCCAGCAGCCCCCGGAGGGGGTACGAGCAGTACTTC. This sequence encodes CASSPRRGYEQYF. The chain carries TRBV7-2 and TRBJ2-7; the D call may be TRBD1 or TRBD2 (6 bases each). Per germline, CDR1 SGHTA and CDR2 FQGNSA. This CDR3 is 13 amino acids long. Trimming stripped 5 bases from V and 4 bases from J, with 12 bases between.

The rearrangement uses TRBV24-1 and TRBJ2-2; 8 nucleotides align to TRBD2. V lost 1 base, J lost 3 bases, and 15 bases stayed unmatched. This CDR3 comprises 20 residues. Germline CDR1 is KGHDR and CDR2 is SFDVKD. The CDR3, as DNA: TGTGCCACCAGTGATTTAAAGCTAGCGGGTCGGCCACGGGACACCGGGGAGCTGTTTTTT. Amino acid sequence: CATSDLKLAGRPRDTGELFF.

This clone was detected only a few times. The chain links TRBV6-2 or TRBV6-3 to TRBJ2-1; D possibly corresponds to TRBD2 (6 bases). With 5 bases removed from V and 15 bases from J, the gap between germline ends came to 14 bases. The CDR3 covers 11 residues. In germline, CDR1 is MNHEY, CDR2 SVGEGT. DNA for the CDR3: TGTGCCAGCAGTCGACTAGGTTGGGCGTTCTTC. Translating it yields CASSRLGWAFF.

The chain has TRBV7-2 and TRBJ1-2, with TRBD1 matching 7 bases. V lost 5 bases to trimming and J lost 4 bases; unmatched junction nucleotides: 4. The CDR3 has 13 amino acids. The germline V gene has CDR1 SGHTA and CDR2 FQGNSA. Here the CDR3 DNA reads TGTGCCAGCAGCCGGGGACAGCCCTATGGCTACACCTTC. Translating it yields CASSRGQPYGYTF. Full variable domain (outside the CDR3, taken from reference TRBV7-2 and TRBJ1-2): GAGVSQSPSNKVTEKGKDVELRCDPISGHTALYWYRQSLGQGLEFLIYFQGNSAPDKSGLPSDRFSAERTGGSVSTLTIQRTQQEDSAVYLCASSRGQPYGYTFGSGTRLTVV.

The CDR3 is CSVEGRQGNYGYTF. CDR3 nucleotides: TGCAGCGTTGAAGGCCGACAGGGAAACTATGGCTACACCTTC. The chain employs TRBV29-1 and TRBJ1-2, with 7 nucleotides matching TRBD1. Per the germline V gene, CDR1 is SQVTM and CDR2 is ANQGSEA. CDR3 length: 14 amino acids. After removal of 1 base from V and 2 bases from J, the junction contained 4 bases not matched to a gene.

The chain combines TRBV28 with TRBJ2-5, with D unresolved. Germline V gives CDR1 MDHEN, CDR2 SYDVKM. The CDR3 contains 16 residues. V was trimmed by 5 bases and J by 5 bases, leaving 21 bases between them. Written as DNA, the CDR3 is TGTGCCAGCAGTCCCCCTTGGGTGCCCGAGGAGGAGACCCAGTACTTC. It is translated as CASSPPWVPEEETQYF.

This chain's CDR3 is CASSSGTSGSYEQYF. The DNA for the CDR3 is TGTGCCAGCAGCTCCGGGACTAGCGGTTCCTACGAGCAGTACTTC. J is TRBJ2-7 and V is TRBV7-2; 11 bases line up with TRBD2. V was clipped by 4 bases and J by 1 base; unmatched bases: 3. The length of the CDR3 is 15 residues. Per germline, CDR1 SGHTA and CDR2 FQGNSA.

J is TRBJ2-1 and V is TRBV29-1; 8 nucleotides align to TRBD2. In germline, CDR1 is SQVTM, CDR2 ANQGSEA. CDR3 length: 14 amino acids. After removal of 6 bases from V and 8 bases from J, the junction contained 12 bases not matched to a gene. Here the CDR3 reads CSVTREGLGHEQFF. As DNA, the CDR3 is TGCAGCGTCACACGGGAGGGCCTTGGGCATGAGCAGTTCTTC.

In this sample, this clone turned up once. This chain links TRBV19 with TRBJ1-5, with no clear D. The V end lost 1 base, the J end lost 0 bases, and 7 bases lay between the germline ends. The V gene's germline CDR1 is LNHDA and CDR2 SQIVND (reference sequence). The CDR3 covers 15 residues. CDR3 residues: CASSIVGISNQPQHF. The CDR3 DNA follows: TGTGCCAGTAGTATAGTGGGGATTAGCAATCAGCCCCAGCATTTT.

This sequence joins TRBV19 and TRBJ1-1, with 10 bases that match TRBD1. Germline CDR1 is LNHDA and CDR2 is SQIVND (reference sequence). The CDR3 runs to 14 residues. Germline trimming cut 6 bases from V and 4 bases from J; bases unmatched to any gene: 5. The DNA of the CDR3 is TGTGCCAGTAGAGGGGACAGGGGACTCACTGAAGCTTTCTTT. Encoded protein: CASRGDRGLTEAFF. Combining the CDR3 with reference TRBV19 and TRBJ1-1 gives the whole variable domain DGGITQSPKYLFRKEGQNVTLSCEQNLNHDAMYWYRQDPGQGLRLIYYSQIVNDFQKGDIAEGYSVSREKKESFPLTVTSAQKNPTAFYLCASRGDRGLTEAFFGQGTRLTVV.